A single sample is the source of the 29 T cell receptor beta chains below, sequenced in a study of T cell responses to AZD1222 COVID-19 vaccine. Sequencing used immunoSEQ multiplex PCR; TCRdb keeps in-frame clones, though not all of them. The sample has 40,000 to 55,000 clones; 80% to 90% are singletons. This specimen consisted of peripheral blood, obtained 28 days after the second AZD1222 dose. All receptors derive from an adult who received the AZD1222 COVID-19 vaccine.

The chain has TRBV12-3 or TRBV12-4 and TRBJ2-7; maybe TRBD1 (5 bases). V lost 6 bases to trimming and J lost 2 bases, with 8 bases between them. The CDR3 sequence is 12 residues long. The CDR3 sequence is CASSLTAYEQYF. For the CDR3, the DNA is TGTGCCAGCAGCCTGACAGCCTACGAGCAGTACTTC.

This chain uses TRBV12-3 or TRBV12-4 with TRBJ1-2; possible D gene TRBD1, 6 bases. V was clipped by 5 bases and J by 6 bases, with 13 bases between them. The CDR3 runs 13 residues. The CDR3 loop is CASSPYRVNGYTF. The CDR3 DNA is TGTGCCAGCAGTCCCTACAGGGTGAATGGCTACACCTTC.

This sequence joins TRBV18 and TRBJ2-7; perhaps TRBD1 as D (5 bases). V was pared by 3 bases and J by 5 bases, with 14 bases between. From germline, CDR1 is KGHSH and CDR2 LQKENI. The length of the CDR3 is 14 residues. CDR3 protein: CASSPPGNPNEQYF. CDR3 nucleotide sequence: TGTGCCAGCTCACCCCCAGGGAACCCCAACGAGCAGTACTTC. The whole variable domain, remainder taken from reference TRBV18 and TRBJ2-7, is NAGVMQNPRHLVRRRGQEARLRCSPMKGHSHVYWYRQLPEEGLKFMVYLQKENIIDESGMPKERFSAEFPKEGPSILRIQQVVRGDSAAYFCASSPPGNPNEQYFGPGTRLTVT.

J is TRBJ2-3 and V is TRBV5-4; a weak D match, TRBD1 (6 bases). The CDR3 spans 14 residues. V lost 3 bases to trimming and J lost 2 bases, with 10 bases between them. The germline V gene encodes CDR1 SGHNT and CDR2 YYREEE (reference sequence). The CDR3 DNA follows: TGTGCCAGCAGCTCTCAGGGGACCACAGATACGCAGTATTTT. This gives the protein CASSSQGTTDTQYF.

The V call is TRBV10-2, the J call TRBJ1-5; D is undetermined. Trimming removed 10 bases from V and 9 bases from J, with 16 bases in between. The CDR3 sequence is 12 residues long. Germline CDR1 reads WSHSY; CDR2 reads SAAADI. The CDR3 DNA reads as TGCGCCACCAGCCCTACGCGGGGGCCCCAGCATTTT. Translating it yields CATSPTRGPQHF.

The rearrangement joins TRBV12-3 or TRBV12-4 to TRBJ1-1, with a tentative D call TRBD1 (5 bases). The CDR3 covers 12 residues. The V end lost 6 bases, the J end lost 11 bases, and 16 bases lay between the germline ends. The CDR3 reads CASSTDRSSAFF. The CDR3 DNA reads TGTGCCAGCAGCACCGACAGATCTTCGGCTTTCTTT.

This clone was counted a single time. The chain employs TRBV7-6 and TRBJ2-3; 11 nucleotides match TRBD2. From germline, CDR1 is SGHVS and CDR2 FNYEAQ. The length of the CDR3 is 17 residues. Losses at the gene ends were 6 bases for V and 2 bases for J; bases not matched to a gene: 10. The CDR3 sequence: CASRRVGGLADTDTQYF. The CDR3 DNA sequence: TGTGCCAGCAGGAGAGTTGGGGGACTAGCGGACACAGATACGCAGTATTTT.

This chain connects TRBV5-6 to TRBJ2-3, with TRBD1 matching 10 bases. J gave up 0 bases and V 3 bases, and 4 bases lay outside the gene matches. From germline, CDR1 is SGHDT and CDR2 YYEEEE. There are 16 residues in the CDR3. As DNA, the CDR3 is TGTGCCAGCAGCTCCGGGACAGGGGTGAGCACAGATACGCAGTATTTT. Protein product: CASSSGTGVSTDTQYF. The full variable domain, its missing parts supplied by reference TRBV5-6 and TRBJ2-3, is DAGVTQSPTHLIKTRGQQVTLRCSPKSGHDTVSWYQQALGQGPQFIFQYYEEEERQRGNFPDRFSGHQFPNYSSELNVNALLLGDSALYLCASSSGTGVSTDTQYFGPGTRLTVL.

The chain uses TRBV11-1 and TRBJ2-1; the D is unclear. CDR3 length equals 12 residues. V was cut by 1 base and J by 8 bases, with 6 bases left in between. The V gene's germline CDR1 is SGHAT and CDR2 FQDESV (reference sequence). The CDR3 DNA follows: TGTGCCAGCAGCTTAGTAGTCTATGAGCAGTTCTTC. Its translation: CASSLVVYEQFF.

The chain combines TRBV4-3 with TRBJ1-2; TRBD1 matches at 9 bases. After removal of 0 bases from V and 4 bases from J, the junction contained 3 bases not matched to a gene. CDR3 length: 15 amino acids. Germline CDR1 is LGHNA and CDR2 is YSLEER. The CDR3 protein is CASSQDGGQGYGYTF. The CDR3 DNA reads as TGCGCCAGCAGCCAAGATGGGGGACAGGGCTATGGCTACACCTTC.

V and J are TRBV7-2 and TRBJ1-5, with D perhaps matching TRBD1 (5 bases). Germline V CDR1 and CDR2: SGHTA, FQGNSA. This CDR3 region has 13 residues. V gave up 5 bases and J gave up 6 bases, with 11 bases separating them. As DNA, the CDR3 is TGTGCCAGCAGCGTCAGGACAATTCAGCCCCAGCATTTT. This gives the protein CASSVRTIQPQHF.

The chain carries TRBV18 and TRBJ2-7, with D perhaps being TRBD1 or TRBD2 (6 bases each). This CDR3 contains 15 residues. Between the trimmed V and J ends, which lost 3 bases and 5 bases, there was a span of 17 bases. Germline CDR1 is KGHSH and CDR2 is LQKENI. CDR3 sequence: CASSPVGGWVDEQYF. In DNA, the CDR3 is TGTGCCAGCTCACCCGTAGGGGGGTGGGTTGACGAGCAGTACTTC. The variable domain in full, with the rest retrieved from reference TRBV18 and TRBJ2-7, is NAGVMQNPRHLVRRRGQEARLRCSPMKGHSHVYWYRQLPEEGLKFMVYLQKENIIDESGMPKERFSAEFPKEGPSILRIQQVVRGDSAAYFCASSPVGGWVDEQYFGPGTRLTVT.

The chain carries TRBV19 and TRBJ1-1; no firm D call. Trimming pared 5 bases from V and 2 bases from J, leaving 9 bases between. Germline CDR1 is LNHDA and CDR2 is SQIVND (reference sequence). The CDR3 runs 13 residues. In DNA form, the CDR3 reads TGTGCCAGTAGTCCTACACAAAACACTGAAGCTTTCTTT. This encodes CASSPTQNTEAFF.

This clone was seen only once. V and J are TRBV6-5 and TRBJ2-7, with 9 bases lining up with TRBD2. The V gene end was trimmed by 0 bases and the J gene end by 7 bases; junction bases not matched to a gene: 10. The CDR3 covers 16 residues. CDR1 and CDR2 (germline): MNHEY, SVGAGI. The CDR3 region has the DNA TGTGCCAGCAGTTACTCGGGACTAGCCCGAGTAGGGGAGCAGTACTTC. Translating it yields CASSYSGLARVGEQYF.

This chain connects TRBV30 to TRBJ1-4; 7 nucleotides line up with TRBD1. V lost 2 bases and J lost 8; bases outside the gene matches: 2. The CDR3 covers 12 residues. Germline V gene data show CDR1 as GTSNPN and CDR2 as SVGIG (reference sequence). In DNA form, the CDR3 reads TGTGCCTGGAGTCAGGGGGGGGAAAAACTGTTTTTT. Translated, it gives CAWSQGGEKLFF.

This clone came up once. The chain employs TRBV7-2 and TRBJ2-2; D remains unclear. The ends were cut back, 1 base at V and 1 base at J, with 4 bases in the middle. This CDR3 is 14 amino acids long. Germline loops: CDR1 SGHTA, CDR2 FQGNSA. CDR3 bases: TGTGCCAGCAGCTTAGACAGGAACACCGGGGAGCTGTTTTTT. As protein: CASSLDRNTGELFF.

The genes are TRBV9 and TRBJ2-1, with 10 bases fitting TRBD2. After removal of 4 bases from V and 2 bases from J, the junction contained 3 bases not matched to a gene. The CDR3 has 15 amino acids. Germline V CDR1 and CDR2: SGDLS, YYNGEE. CDR3 sequence (DNA): TGTGCCAGCAGCCACGGACTAGCGGCCTACAATGAGCAGTTCTTC. Residues: CASSHGLAAYNEQFF.

The V and J genes are TRBV30 and TRBJ2-7, with 10 bases matching TRBD2. The germline V gene encodes CDR1 GTSNPN and CDR2 SVGIG (reference sequence). The junction had 11 bases not matched to a gene; V was cut back by 5 bases and J by 1 base. The CDR3 spans 16 residues. The chain's CDR3 is CAWSRTSGRRSYEQYF. The CDR3 DNA follows: TGTGCCTGGTCACGGACTAGCGGTAGACGATCCTACGAGCAGTACTTC. Drawing the rest from reference TRBV30 and TRBJ2-7, the complete variable domain is SQTIHQWPATLVQPVGSPLSLECTVEGTSNPNLYWYRQAAGRGLQLLFYSVGIGQISSEVPQNLSASRPQDRQFILSSKKLLLSDSGFYLCAWSRTSGRRSYEQYFGPGTRLTVT.

This rearrangement joins TRBV7-2 to TRBJ2-2; D gene unclear. This CDR3 comprises 13 residues. CDR1 and CDR2 (germline): SGHTA, FQGNSA. The ends were cut back, 3 bases at V and 3 bases at J, with 5 bases in the middle. The CDR3 reads CASSFADTGELFF. The DNA for the CDR3 is TGTGCCAGCAGCTTTGCGGACACCGGGGAGCTGTTTTTT. The variable domain in full, completed from reference TRBV7-2 and TRBJ2-2, reads GAGVSQSPSNKVTEKGKDVELRCDPISGHTALYWYRQSLGQGLEFLIYFQGNSAPDKSGLPSDRFSAERTGGSVSTLTIQRTQQEDSAVYLCASSFADTGELFFGEGSRLTVL.

The chain joins TRBV28 to TRBJ1-2, with 7 nucleotides matching TRBD1. CDR3 length: 14 amino acids. V trimming: 4 bases; J trimming: 2 bases; junction bases outside the gene matches: 4. Germline V gives CDR1 MDHEN, CDR2 SYDVKM. In nucleotides, the CDR3 is TGTGCCAGCAGTTCGGGACAGATAAACTATGGCTACACCTTC. Its protein product is CASSSGQINYGYTF.

The rearrangement joins TRBV7-3 to TRBJ2-7; no clear D gene. The germline V and J ends were trimmed by 0 bases and 5 bases, with 8 bases remaining between them. From germline, CDR1 is SGHTA and CDR2 FQGTGA. CDR3 size: 13 residues. In DNA form, the CDR3 reads TGTGCCAGCAGCTTAACCCCCAGCAACGAGCAGTACTTC. As protein: CASSLTPSNEQYF.

The chain joins TRBV29-1 to TRBJ2-4; D is possibly TRBD1 or TRBD2 (7 bases each). The V gene's germline CDR1 is SQVTM and CDR2 ANQGSEA. The CDR3 has 14 residues. V was pared by 1 base and J by 5 bases, with 12 bases between. CDR3 residues: CSVEAQGGENIQYF. The CDR3 DNA is TGCAGCGTTGAAGCGCAGGGGGGGGAAAACATTCAGTACTTC.

This clone was seen just once. The rearrangement links TRBV28 to TRBJ2-5; D might be TRBD2 (5 bases). The V gene lost 3 bases and the J gene lost 0 bases, with 8 bases spanning the gap. The CDR3 contains 14 residues. The germline V gene has CDR1 MDHEN and CDR2 SYDVKM. CDR3 amino acids: CASSFSVYQETQYF. DNA of the CDR3: TGTGCCAGCAGTTTTAGCGTGTACCAAGAGACCCAGTACTTC.

This rearrangement joins TRBV2 to TRBJ1-6, with a weak D call TRBD1 (6 bases). The CDR3 extends over 15 amino acids. The germline V gene has CDR1 SNHLY and CDR2 FYNNEI. Trimming took 2 bases from V and 5 from J, leaving 10 bases between them. CDR3 DNA: TGTGCCAGCAGTGAATGGGGGCAGAATAATTCACCCCTCCACTTT. Protein sequence: CASSEWGQNNSPLHF.

The V gene is TRBV18, the J gene TRBJ1-4; unclear D gene. Trimming removed 1 base from V and 3 bases from J, with 9 bases in between. This CDR3 comprises 15 residues. Germline assignment: CDR1 KGHSH and CDR2 LQKENI. The CDR3 sequence is CASSPRTRANEKLFF. CDR3 in DNA: TGTGCCAGCTCACCACGGACGAGGGCTAATGAAAAACTGTTTTTT.

The rearrangement links TRBV27 to TRBJ1-5; possibly TRBD1 for D (6 bases). V lost 7 bases to trimming and J lost 0 bases, with 10 bases between them. The CDR3 length is 14 residues. CDR1 is MNHEY, CDR2 SMNVEV, per germline (reference sequence). The CDR3 region is CASKKQGSNQPQHF. CDR3 sequence (DNA): TGTGCCAGCAAAAAACAGGGTAGCAATCAGCCCCAGCATTTT.

V is TRBV7-2 and J is TRBJ1-1; D gene ambiguous. CDR1 and CDR2 from the germline V gene are SGHTA and FQGNSA. Trimming removed 5 bases from V and 1 base from J, with 5 bases in between. The CDR3 length is 12 residues. The CDR3 region has the DNA TGTGCCAGCAGCCCCTCGAACACTGAAGCTTTCTTT. It yields the protein CASSPSNTEAFF.

V is TRBV5-1 and J is TRBJ1-4; the D gene is possibly TRBD1 (6 bases). Per the germline V gene, CDR1 is SGHRS and CDR2 is YFSETQ. The length of the CDR3 is 15 residues. Trimming stripped 7 bases from V and 7 bases from J, with 20 bases between. CDR3 residues: CASPLKAQGPEKLFF. For the CDR3, the DNA is TGCGCCAGCCCGCTCAAAGCACAGGGCCCTGAAAAACTGTTTTTT.

V and J are TRBV7-2 and TRBJ2-3, with TRBD2 matching over 16 bases. The CDR3 is made up of 16 amino acids. V lost 5 bases, J lost 5 bases, and 4 bases stayed unmatched. Germline CDR1 and CDR2: SGHTA and FQGNSA. CDR3 DNA sequence: TGTGCCAGCAGCCCGGGACTAGCGGGAGGGCAAGATACGCAGTATTTT. Protein product: CASSPGLAGGQDTQYF.